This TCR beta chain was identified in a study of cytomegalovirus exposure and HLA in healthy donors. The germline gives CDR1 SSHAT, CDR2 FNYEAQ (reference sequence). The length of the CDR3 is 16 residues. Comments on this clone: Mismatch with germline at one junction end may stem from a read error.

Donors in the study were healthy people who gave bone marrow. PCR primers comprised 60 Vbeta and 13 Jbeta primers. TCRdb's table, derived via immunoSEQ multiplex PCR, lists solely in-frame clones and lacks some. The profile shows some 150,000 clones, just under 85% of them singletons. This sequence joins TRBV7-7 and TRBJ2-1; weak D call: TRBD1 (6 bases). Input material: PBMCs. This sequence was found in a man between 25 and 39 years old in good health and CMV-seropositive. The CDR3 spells CASSPGQIISYNEQFF. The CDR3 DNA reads TGTGCTAGCAGCCCTGGACAGATCATCTCCTACAATGAGCAGTTCTTC. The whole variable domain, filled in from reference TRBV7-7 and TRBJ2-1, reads GAGVSQSPRYKVTKRGQDVTLRCDPISSHATLYWYQQALGQGPEFLTYFNYEAQPDKSGLPSDRFSAERPEGSISTLTIQRTEQRDSAMYRCASSPGQIISYNEQFFGPGTRLTVL.